The text below deals with one TCR beta chain. Its antigen is undetermined. The entry originates in a study of blood T cells in healthy people across ages. Study conclusions and caveats: Roughly linearly, TCR beta diversity per million T cells fell as age increased.

Researchers isolated at least 6 million PBMCs per sample. Germline CDR1 and CDR2: SNHLY and FYNNEI. Trimming shortened V by 8 bases and J by 0 bases, and 11 bases separated the two germline ends. The CDR3 extends over 15 amino acids. The use of a sample-barcoded 5' primer and a J-beta primer mix characterized a second PCR of roughly 7 to 11 cycles. TCRdb recomputed calls from the 5' RACE reads with MiXCR, one row per CDR3 protein. The table has about 1.4 million distinct CDR3 sequences, approximately 59% seen once. Input material: blood. The receptor was isolated from a man aged 18-30 years in good health. The chain combines TRBV2 with TRBJ2-6; D gene unclear. CDR3 coding DNA: TGTGCCAGCGACTTGGTCTACTCTGGGGCCAACGTCCTGACTTTC. This translates into CASDLVYSGANVLTF.